The 15 T cell receptor beta chains in this list originate from one sample, sequenced in a study of T cells in women clearing cervical HPV infection. Sequenced by immunoSEQ multiplex PCR; TCRdb stores in-frame clones only, minus some. The sample totals about 30,000 clones; its top ten clones hold around 2.8%. The source material was blood buffy coat. All receptors come from a woman aged 18-70 years with a cervical HPV16 infection that either progressed to CIN3+ or cleared (not recorded which).

A word on this clone: The read stops 3 residues short of the end of the CDR3; the missing end is completed from the germline J gene. The chain carries TRBV2 and TRBJ1-1; D might be TRBD1 (6 bases). The CDR3 sequence is 15 residues long. Germline V gene data show CDR1 as SNHLY and CDR2 as FYNNEI. V lost 5 bases and J lost 5, with 18 bases in between. CDR3 bases read: TGTGCCAGCAGTCTCTTGACAGGAGGAGAGACTGAA. Protein sequence: CASSLLTGGETE. The full CDR3 protein is CASSLLTGGETEAFF.

A remark on this clone: Coverage ceases 3 residues before the CDR3 finishes, and the germline J gene fills in the end. The chain carries TRBV10-2 and TRBJ2-5; 9 positions match TRBD2. Germline CDR1 and CDR2: WSHSY and SAAADI. The V and J ends lost 10 bases and 4 bases, in that order; junction bases with no gene match: 10. CDR3 length: 14 amino acids. The CDR3 DNA, read in part, is TGCGCCAACAAGACTAGCGGTCCAAGAGAGACC. Translating it yields CANKTSGPRET. In full, the CDR3 is CANKTSGPRETQYF.

About this clone: The read halts 3 residues ahead of the CDR3 end, with the missing end drawn from the germline J gene. The chain recombines TRBV5-1 with TRBJ1-1, with TRBD1 matching over 9 bases. CDR1 SGHRS and CDR2 YFSETQ come from the germline V gene. The V gene end was trimmed by 4 bases and the J gene end by 5 bases; junction bases not matched to a gene: 3. This CDR3 spans 13 amino acids. The CDR3 sequence is CASSPDRGTEAFF. The CDR3 bases that were read are TGCGCCAGCAGCCCGGACAGGGGTACTGAA. Looking up the rest from reference TRBV5-1 and TRBJ1-1 gives the full variable domain: KAGVTQTPRYLIKTRGQQVTLSCSPISGHRSVSWYQQTPGQGLQFLFEYFSETQRNKGNFPGRFSGRQFSNSRSEMNVSTLELGDSALYLCASSPDRGTEAFFGQGTRLTVV.

In regard to this clone: The read halts 3 residues ahead of the CDR3 end, with the missing end drawn from the germline J gene. The chain links TRBV7-9 to TRBJ2-1; the D gene is possibly TRBD1 (6 bases). The CDR3 totals 14 residues. Trimming removed 1 base at V and 6 bases at J, with 10 bases between. Germline V gene data show CDR1 as SEHNR and CDR2 as FQNEAQ (reference sequence). The sequenced part of the CDR3 DNA is TGTGCCAGCAGCTTAGGGGGGCTACGCAATGAG. Translation: CASSLGGLRNE. The whole CDR3 sequence reads CASSLGGLRNEQFF.

Turning to this clone: With the read ending 3 residues before the CDR3 end, the germline J gene is used to fill in that end. V is TRBV10-3 and J is TRBJ2-1, with TRBD2 matching over 10 bases. The CDR3 contains 15 residues. The V segment lost 6 bases and the J segment 4 bases; nucleotides outside the gene matches: 6. Germline assignment: CDR1 ENHRY and CDR2 SYGVKD. CDR3 DNA, as far as it was read: TGTGCCATCAGCCTCGGACTAGCGGCGTACAATGAG. Protein sequence: CAISLGLAAYNE. The complete CDR3 sequence is CAISLGLAAYNEQFF.

As for this clone: The read comes to an end 3 residues before the CDR3 does, leaving the germline J gene to fill in the end. The V call is TRBV6-1, the J call TRBJ2-4; no clear D. Germline V gene lookup returns CDR1 MNHNS and CDR2 SASEGT. There are 15 residues in the CDR3. Trimming stripped 3 bases from V and 0 bases from J, with 9 bases between. Partial CDR3 DNA: TGTGCCAGCAGTGAGCGGCCGACAGCCAAAAACATT. It encodes CASSERPTAKNI. The whole CDR3 is CASSERPTAKNIQYF.

As concerns this clone: The read gets to within 3 residues of the CDR3 end, and the germline J gene fills in the rest. The chain links TRBV29-1 to TRBJ2-5, with 7 bases fitting TRBD2. Germline V gene lookup returns CDR1 SQVTM and CDR2 ANQGSEA. CDR3 length: 10 amino acids. The junction had 0 bases not matched to a gene; V was cut back by 7 bases and J by 4 bases. This chain's CDR3 is CSGGGETQYF. The CDR3 DNA, read in part, is TGCAGCGGGGGGGGAGAGACC.

About this clone: The read ends 3 residues early relative to the CDR3; the germline J gene fills the gap. V and J are TRBV30 and TRBJ2-1; TRBD2 agrees at 8 bases. The CDR3 spans 16 residues. CDR1 and CDR2 from the germline V gene are GTSNPN and SVGIG (reference sequence). V shed 0 bases and J 6 bases; nucleotides not matched to a gene: 10. CDR3 DNA, as far as it was read: TGTGCCTGGAGTGTAAGGTTGGGCCGGGGGGGCAATGAG. Translated, it gives CAWSVRLGRGGNE. The CDR3, in full, reads CAWSVRLGRGGNEQFF.

As to this clone: The CDR3 end lies 3 residues beyond the end of the read and is filled in from the germline J gene. V usage is TRBV20-1 and J usage is TRBJ1-2; no clear D. Germline-derived CDR1 and CDR2 are DFQATT and SNEGSKA (reference sequence). Trimming cost V 5 bases and J 6 bases, with 19 bases left between them. The CDR3 length is 14 residues. CDR3 amino acids: CSADDGLNLHGYTF. The sequenced part of the CDR3 DNA is TGCAGTGCTGACGACGGGTTAAATCTCCATGGC.

The CDR3 loop is CASGTLRDEQYF. Partial CDR3 DNA: TGTGCCAGTGGGACTCTAAGGGACGAG. This chain uses TRBV7-9 with TRBJ2-7, with TRBD2 as a possible D gene (6 bases). The read terminates 3 residues ahead of where the CDR3 ends, so the germline J gene completes it. The CDR3 runs 12 residues. Trimming pared 9 bases from V and 5 bases from J, leaving 14 bases between. Germline CDR1 is SEHNR and CDR2 is FQNEAQ (reference sequence).

A remark on this clone: The read is 3 residues too short to cover the CDR3 end, so that end is filled in from the germline J gene. The chain links TRBV5-4 to TRBJ2-5; D call uncertain. Trimming stripped 0 bases from V and 5 bases from J, with 14 bases between. This CDR3 has 15 residues. Germline lookup yields CDR1 SGHNT and CDR2 YYREEE (reference sequence). The sequenced CDR3 bases are TGTGCCAGCAGCTTGGATGGCCGAGGCACGGAGACC. Translating gives CASSLDGRGTET. The whole CDR3 region reads CASSLDGRGTETQYF. Variable domain in full (rest from reference TRBV5-4 and TRBJ2-5): ETGVTQSPTHLIKTRGQQVTLRCSSQSGHNTVSWYQQALGQGPQFIFQYYREEENGRGNFPPRFSGLQFPNYSSELNVNALELDDSALYLCASSLDGRGTETQYFGPGTRLLVL.

Concerning this clone: The read stops 3 residues short of the end of the CDR3; the missing end is completed from the germline J gene. The chain links TRBV30 to TRBJ1-5; D is unclear. There are 14 residues in the CDR3. Germline lookup yields CDR1 GTSNPN and CDR2 SVGIG (reference sequence). Between the trimmed V and J ends, which lost 0 bases and 4 bases, there was a span of 10 bases. CDR3 loop: CAWSVLTENQPQHF. The DNA read from the CDR3 is TGTGCCTGGAGTGTGTTAACAGAGAATCAGCCC.

Concerning this clone itself: The observed sequence ends 3 residues before the CDR3 terminus, with the missing tail filled in from the germline J gene. This chain connects TRBV18 to TRBJ2-2, with TRBD1 matching 7 bases. Germline loops: CDR1 KGHSH, CDR2 LQKENI. Trimming took 5 bases from V and 4 from J; bases not matched to a gene: 19. This CDR3 region has 19 residues. CDR3 amino acids: CASSSEPGIWDSSTGELFF. Incomplete CDR3 DNA: TGTGCCAGCTCATCAGAACCGGGAATATGGGACAGTAGCACCGGGGAG.

As regards this clone: The CDR3 is cut off 3 residues early in the read; its end comes from the germline J gene. This chain joins TRBV7-7 and TRBJ2-3; TRBD2 matches at 13 bases. V lost 9 bases and J lost 0; bases outside the gene matches: 0. Germline V gene sequence: CDR1 SSHAT, CDR2 FNYEAQ (reference sequence). The CDR3 loop spans 14 amino acids. CDR3 amino acids: CARTSGGSTDTQYF. The DNA read from the CDR3 is TGTGCCAGGACTAGCGGGGGGAGCACAGATACG.

In the case of this clone: The CDR3 end falls 3 residues outside the read, so it is completed with the germline J gene. V is TRBV11-2 and J is TRBJ2-3; D unclear. Trimming took off 0 bases at V and 0 bases at J, with 7 bases between the two ends. The germline V gene encodes CDR1 SGHAT and CDR2 FQNNGV. The CDR3 sequence is 15 residues long. The sequenced part of the CDR3 DNA is TGTGCCAGCAGCTTAGATCAGTCCAGCACAGATACG. It yields the protein CASSLDQSSTDT. The whole CDR3 sequence reads CASSLDQSSTDTQYF.